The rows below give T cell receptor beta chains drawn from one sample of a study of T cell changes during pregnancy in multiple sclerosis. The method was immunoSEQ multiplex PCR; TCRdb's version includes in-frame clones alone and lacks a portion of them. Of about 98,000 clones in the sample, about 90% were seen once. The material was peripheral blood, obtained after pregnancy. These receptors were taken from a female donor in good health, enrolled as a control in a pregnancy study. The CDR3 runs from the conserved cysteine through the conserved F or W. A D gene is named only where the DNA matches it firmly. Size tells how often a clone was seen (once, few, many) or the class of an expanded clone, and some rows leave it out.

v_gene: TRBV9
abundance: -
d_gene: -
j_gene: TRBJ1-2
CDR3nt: TGTGCCAGCAGCGTAGAGGCGGTGGCTGCCCCTAACTATGGCTACACCTTC
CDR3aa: CASSVEAVAAPNYGYTF

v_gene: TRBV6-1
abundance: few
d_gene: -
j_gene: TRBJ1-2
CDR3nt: TGTGCCAGCAGTGAAGCGATGGAGGGTCCTGGCTACACCTTC
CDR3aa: CASSEAMEGPGYTF

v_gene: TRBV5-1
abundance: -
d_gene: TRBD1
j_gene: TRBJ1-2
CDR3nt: TGCGCCAGCAGCTCCCGGGACAGGGCGGAGGGTAACTATGGCTACACCTTC
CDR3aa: CASSSRDRAEGNYGYTF

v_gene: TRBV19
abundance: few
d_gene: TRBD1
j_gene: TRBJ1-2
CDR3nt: TGTGCCAGTAGTACATTCCAGGGGGCGAGGCATGGCTACACCTTC
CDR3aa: CASSTFQGARHGYTF

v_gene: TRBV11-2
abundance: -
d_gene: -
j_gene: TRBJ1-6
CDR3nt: TGTGCCAGCGGCACCCCTCCCCAATCACCCCTCCACTTT
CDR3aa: CASGTPPQSPLHF

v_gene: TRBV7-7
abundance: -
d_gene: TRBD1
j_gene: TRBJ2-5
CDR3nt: TGTGCTACCGTCTACAGGGGCGGGGAGACCCAGTACTTC
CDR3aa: CATVYRGGETQYF

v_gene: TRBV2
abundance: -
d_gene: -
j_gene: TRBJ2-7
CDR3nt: TGTGCCAGCAGCCTAAGACAGACCTACGAGCAGTACTTC
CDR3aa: CASSLRQTYEQYF

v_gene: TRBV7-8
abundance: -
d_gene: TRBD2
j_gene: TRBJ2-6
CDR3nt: TGTGCCAGCAGCTCCGTCCGGACTAGCGGGGTAGGACACAGCTCTGGGGCCAACGTCCTGACTTTC
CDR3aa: CASSSVRTSGVGHSSGANVLTF

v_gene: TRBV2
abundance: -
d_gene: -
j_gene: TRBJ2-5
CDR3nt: TGTGCCAGCAGTGAAACGACGAACTGGACAGACCAAGAGACCCAGTACTTC
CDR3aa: CASSETTNWTDQETQYF

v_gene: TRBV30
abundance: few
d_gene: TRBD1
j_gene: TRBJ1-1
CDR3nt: TGTGCCTGGAGGGGACAGGGAACGAACACTGAAGCTTTCTTT
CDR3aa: CAWRGQGTNTEAFF

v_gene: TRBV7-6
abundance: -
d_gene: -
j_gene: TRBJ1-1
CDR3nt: TGTGCCAGCAGCCGCGAGAGCACCACTGAAGCTTTCTTT
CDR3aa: CASSRESTTEAFF

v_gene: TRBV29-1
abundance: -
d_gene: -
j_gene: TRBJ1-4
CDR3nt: TGCAGCGTTGTGCTGGTGGCAGCTAATGAAAAACTGTTTTTT
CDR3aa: CSVVLVAANEKLFF

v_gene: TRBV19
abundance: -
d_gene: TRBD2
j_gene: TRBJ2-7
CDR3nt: TGTGCCAGTAGTATAATAGCGGGAGGGAGCTACGAGCAGTACTTC
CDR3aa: CASSIIAGGSYEQYF

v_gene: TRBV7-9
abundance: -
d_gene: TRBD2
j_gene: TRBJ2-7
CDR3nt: TGTGCCAGCAGCTTTACAGCGGGGGGGCGCTACGAGCAGTACTTC
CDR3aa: CASSFTAGGRYEQYF

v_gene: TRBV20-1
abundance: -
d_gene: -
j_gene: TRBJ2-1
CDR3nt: TGCAGTGCTAGGGAGGGGAGGGAGCAGTTCTTC
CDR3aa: CSAREGREQFF

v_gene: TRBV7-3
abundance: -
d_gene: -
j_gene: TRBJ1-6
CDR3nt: TGTGCCAGCAGCTTAAGTGGGACAACAGATTCACCCCTCCACTTT
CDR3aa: CASSLSGTTDSPLHF

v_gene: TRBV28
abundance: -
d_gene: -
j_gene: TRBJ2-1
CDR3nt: TGTGCCAGCAGTTTCCTAACGGGTGAAGGAAGTGAGCAGTTCTTC
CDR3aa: CASSFLTGEGSEQFF

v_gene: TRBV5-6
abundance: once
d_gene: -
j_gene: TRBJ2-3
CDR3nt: TGTGCCAGCAGCTTGGCCAGTCGACTCGCCCTCACAGATACGCAGTATTTT
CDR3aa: CASSLASRLALTDTQYF

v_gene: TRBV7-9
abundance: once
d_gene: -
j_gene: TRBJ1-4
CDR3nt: TGTGCCAGCAGCCTGGGGGGAAATGAAAAACTGTTTTTT
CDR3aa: CASSLGGNEKLFF

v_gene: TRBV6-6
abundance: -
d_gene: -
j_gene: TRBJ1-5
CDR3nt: TGTGCCAGCACCCCGGAGGTTGGGATGGTCAATCAGCCCCAGCATTTT
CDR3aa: CASTPEVGMVNQPQHF

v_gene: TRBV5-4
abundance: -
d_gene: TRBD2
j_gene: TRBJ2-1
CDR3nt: TGTGCCAGCAGCCTGACGGGACTAGTGGACCCCAATGAGCAGTTCTTC
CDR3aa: CASSLTGLVDPNEQFF

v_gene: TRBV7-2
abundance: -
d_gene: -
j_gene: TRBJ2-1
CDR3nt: TGTGCCAGCAGCTTCCCTGACTGGAATGAGCAGTTCTTC
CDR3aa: CASSFPDWNEQFF

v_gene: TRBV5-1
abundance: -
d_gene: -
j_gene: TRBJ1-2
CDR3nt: TGCGCCAGCAGCTTTACGACAGGTTCTAACTATGGCTACACCTTC
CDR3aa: CASSFTTGSNYGYTF

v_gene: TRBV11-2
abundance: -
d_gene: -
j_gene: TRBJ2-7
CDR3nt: TGTGCCAGCAGCCCGATAGGGACTCAGAACAACTACGAGCAGTACTTC
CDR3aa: CASSPIGTQNNYEQYF

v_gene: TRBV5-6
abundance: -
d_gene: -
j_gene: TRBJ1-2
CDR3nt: TGTGCCAGCAGCTTGGGTCAGGGTGACTATGGCTACACCTTC
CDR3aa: CASSLGQGDYGYTF

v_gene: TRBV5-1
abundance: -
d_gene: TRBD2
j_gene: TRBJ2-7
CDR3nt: TGCGCCAGCAGCTTAGGACTAGCGGGGGACGAGCAGTACTTC
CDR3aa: CASSLGLAGDEQYF

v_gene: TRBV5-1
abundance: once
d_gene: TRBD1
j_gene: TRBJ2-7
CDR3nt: TGCGCCAGCAGCTTAGGACAGGGTCCCGAGCAGTACTTC
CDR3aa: CASSLGQGPEQYF

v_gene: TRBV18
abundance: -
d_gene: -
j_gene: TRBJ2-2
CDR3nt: TGTGCCAGCTCACTGATAGGACAGACCACCGGGGAGCTGTTTTTT
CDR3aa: CASSLIGQTTGELFF

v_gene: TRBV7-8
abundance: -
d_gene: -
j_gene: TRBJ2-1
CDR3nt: TGTGCCACCGGACAGAGTTACAATGAGCAGTTCTTC
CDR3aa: CATGQSYNEQFF

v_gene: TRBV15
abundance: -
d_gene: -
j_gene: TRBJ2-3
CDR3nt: TGTGCCACCAGCAGAGCACCCTCGGCCGGGGGAGCAGATACGCAGTATTTT
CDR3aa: CATSRAPSAGGADTQYF

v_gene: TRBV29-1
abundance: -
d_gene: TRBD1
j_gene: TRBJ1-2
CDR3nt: TGCAGCGTTGAAGATGGGACAGGGGTGTATGGCTACACCTTC
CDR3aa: CSVEDGTGVYGYTF

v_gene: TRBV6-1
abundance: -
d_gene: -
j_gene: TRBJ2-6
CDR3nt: TGTGCCAGCAGTAAGGGGGTTACTGGGGCCAACGTCCTGACTTTC
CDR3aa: CASSKGVTGANVLTF

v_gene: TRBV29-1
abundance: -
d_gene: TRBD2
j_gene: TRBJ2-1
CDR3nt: TGCAGCGTTGAGCCGAGCGGGGGGTACCTCTTC
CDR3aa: CSVEPSGGYLF

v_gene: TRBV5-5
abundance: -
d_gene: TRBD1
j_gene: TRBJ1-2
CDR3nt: TGTGCCAGCAGCTTGAACGACAGGGCAAGTAACTATGGCTACACCTTC
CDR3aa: CASSLNDRASNYGYTF

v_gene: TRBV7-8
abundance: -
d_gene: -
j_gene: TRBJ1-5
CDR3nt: TGTGCCAGCAGCTTAGTGGAGGGTCAGCCCCAGCATTTT
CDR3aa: CASSLVEGQPQHF

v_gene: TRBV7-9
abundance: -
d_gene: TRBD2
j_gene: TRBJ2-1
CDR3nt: TGTGCCAGCAGCTCCCGGGGGAGCGGGGGATACAATGAGCAGTTCTTC
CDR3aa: CASSSRGSGGYNEQFF

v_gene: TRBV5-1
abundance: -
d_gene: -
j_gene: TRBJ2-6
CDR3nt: TGCGCCAGCAGCTTGTCACAAGGACAGCGTCAATGGACTTTC
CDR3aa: CASSLSQGQRQWTF